This T cell receptor (beta chain) was profiled in a study of radiotherapy plus CTLA-4 blockade in lung cancer. Clones were sequenced by immunoSEQ multiplex PCR, and TCRdb holds only the in-frame ones, with some missing. The sample consists of 49,000 or so clones, approximately 76% of them appearing once. Deletions cut 5 bases from V and 0 bases from J, with 10 bases between. CDR3 length equals 15 residues. The germline gives CDR1 SGHTA, CDR2 FQGTGA. Broader study findings: Following radiotherapy plus ipilimumab, tumor-derived TCR clones expanded in the blood.

To note about this clone: As yet, its antigen is unknown.

This receptor was obtained from a human donor with non-small cell lung cancer who had stable disease on radiotherapy plus ipilimumab. The chain has TRBV7-3 and TRBJ1-4, with a weak D call TRBD1 (6 bases). The sample consisted of peripheral blood, taken from a patient treated with radiotherapy plus ipilimumab. In DNA, the CDR3 is TGTGCCAGCAGCCGAACAGGGTCAACTAATGAAAAACTGTTTTTT. Translated: CASSRTGSTNEKLFF. The full variable domain, its missing parts supplied by reference TRBV7-3 and TRBJ1-4, is GAGVSQTPSNKVTEKGKYVELRCDPISGHTALYWYRQSLGQGPEFLIYFQGTGAADDSGLPNDRFFAVRPEGSVSTLKIQRTERGDSAVYLCASSRTGSTNEKLFFGSGTQLSVL.